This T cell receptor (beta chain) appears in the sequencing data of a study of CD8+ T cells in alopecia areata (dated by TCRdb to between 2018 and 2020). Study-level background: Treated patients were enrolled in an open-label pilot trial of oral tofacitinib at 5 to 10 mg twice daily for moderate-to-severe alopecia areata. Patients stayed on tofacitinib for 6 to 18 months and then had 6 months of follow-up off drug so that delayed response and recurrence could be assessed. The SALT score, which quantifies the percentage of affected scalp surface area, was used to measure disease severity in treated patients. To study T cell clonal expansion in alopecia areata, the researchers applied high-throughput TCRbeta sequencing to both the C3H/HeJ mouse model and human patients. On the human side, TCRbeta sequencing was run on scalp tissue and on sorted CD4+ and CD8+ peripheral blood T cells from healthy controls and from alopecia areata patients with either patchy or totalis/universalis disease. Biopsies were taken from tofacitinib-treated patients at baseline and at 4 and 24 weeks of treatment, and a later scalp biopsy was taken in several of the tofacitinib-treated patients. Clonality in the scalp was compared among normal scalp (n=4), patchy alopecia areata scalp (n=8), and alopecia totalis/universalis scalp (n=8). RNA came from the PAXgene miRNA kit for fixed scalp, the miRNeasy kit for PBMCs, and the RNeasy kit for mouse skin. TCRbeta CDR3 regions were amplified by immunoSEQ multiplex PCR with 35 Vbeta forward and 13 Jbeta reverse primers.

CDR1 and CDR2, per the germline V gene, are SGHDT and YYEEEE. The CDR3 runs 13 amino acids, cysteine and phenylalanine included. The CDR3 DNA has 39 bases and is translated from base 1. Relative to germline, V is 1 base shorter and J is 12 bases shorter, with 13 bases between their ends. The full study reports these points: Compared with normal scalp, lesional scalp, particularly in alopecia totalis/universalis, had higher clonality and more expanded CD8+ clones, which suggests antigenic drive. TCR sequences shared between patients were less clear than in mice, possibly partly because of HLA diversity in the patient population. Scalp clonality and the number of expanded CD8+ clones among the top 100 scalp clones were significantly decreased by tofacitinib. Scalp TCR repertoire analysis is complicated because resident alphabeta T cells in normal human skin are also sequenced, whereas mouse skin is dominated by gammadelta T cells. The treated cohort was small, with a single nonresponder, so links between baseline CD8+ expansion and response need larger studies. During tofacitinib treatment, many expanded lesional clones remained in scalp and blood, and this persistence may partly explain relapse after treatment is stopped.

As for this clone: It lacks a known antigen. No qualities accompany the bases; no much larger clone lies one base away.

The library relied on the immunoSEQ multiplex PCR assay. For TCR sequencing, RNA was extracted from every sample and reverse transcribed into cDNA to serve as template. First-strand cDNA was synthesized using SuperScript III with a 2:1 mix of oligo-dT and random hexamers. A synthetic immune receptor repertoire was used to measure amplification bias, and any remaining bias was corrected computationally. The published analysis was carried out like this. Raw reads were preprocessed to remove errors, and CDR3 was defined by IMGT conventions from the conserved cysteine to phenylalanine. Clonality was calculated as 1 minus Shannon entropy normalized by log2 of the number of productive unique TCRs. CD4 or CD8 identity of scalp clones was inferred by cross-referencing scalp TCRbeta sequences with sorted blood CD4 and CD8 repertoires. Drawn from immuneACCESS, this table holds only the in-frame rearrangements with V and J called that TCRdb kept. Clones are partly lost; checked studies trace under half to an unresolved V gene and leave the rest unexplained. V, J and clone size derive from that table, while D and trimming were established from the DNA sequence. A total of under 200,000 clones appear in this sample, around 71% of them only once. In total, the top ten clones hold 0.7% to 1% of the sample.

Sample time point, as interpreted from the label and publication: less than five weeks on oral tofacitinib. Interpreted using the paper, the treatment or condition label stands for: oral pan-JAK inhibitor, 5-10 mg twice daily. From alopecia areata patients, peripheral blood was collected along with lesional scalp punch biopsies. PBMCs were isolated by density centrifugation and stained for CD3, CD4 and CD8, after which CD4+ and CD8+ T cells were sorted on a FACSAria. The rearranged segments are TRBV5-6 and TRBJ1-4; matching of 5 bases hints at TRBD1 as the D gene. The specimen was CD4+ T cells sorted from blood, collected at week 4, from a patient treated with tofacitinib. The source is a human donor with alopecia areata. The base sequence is TGTGCCAGCAGCTTGAGATCAGCGGGGGAACTGTTTTTT. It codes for CASSLRSAGELFF.